The T cell receptor beta chain described here comes from a study of blood T cell repertoires in COVID-19. Original analysis: Amplifying reference gene primers gave estimates of nucleated cell counts. Clones were sequenced by immunoSEQ multiplex PCR, and TCRdb holds only the in-frame ones, with some missing. Clonal size and the V and J genes are those of that table, whereas D and trimming came from the DNA. The repertoire holds over 300,000 clones, with around 90% as singletons. The V end lost 5 bases, the J end lost 2 bases, and 13 bases lay between the germline ends. Germline V CDR1 and CDR2: LGHDT, YNNKEL (reference sequence). CDR3 length: 15 amino acids.

The sample comprised peripheral blood. The chain couples TRBV3-1 (or the pseudogene TRBV3-2) to TRBJ1-3; D perhaps matches TRBD1 (5 bases). This clonotype was sampled from a man between 18 and 35 years old who had recovered from COVID-19. The CDR3 DNA follows: TGTGCCAGCAGCAACCGGGGGAGGACTGGAAACACCATATATTTT. Protein sequence: CASSNRGRTGNTIYF.